The 25 T cell receptor beta chains presented below share a single source sample, sequenced in a study of cytomegalovirus exposure and HLA in healthy donors. Profiling relied on immunoSEQ multiplex PCR, and the TCRdb table lists in-frame clones only, not all of them. Of 120,000 to 150,000 clones in the sample, roughly 89% are singletons; the top ten hold 3.5% to 5.5%. Material: PBMCs. Every receptor here comes from a man between 18 and 29 years old in good health and CMV-seropositive.

This rearrangement joins TRBV7-9 to TRBJ1-4; unclear D gene. The germline CDR1 and CDR2 sequences are SEHNR and FQNEAQ (reference sequence). The V and J ends lost 3 bases and 5 bases respectively, with 4 bases between them. This CDR3 is built from 12 residues. CDR3 residues: CASSLQNEKLFF. As DNA, the CDR3 is TGTGCCAGCAGCTTGCAGAATGAAAAACTGTTTTTT.

This clone has only one observation. This rearrangement joins TRBV18 to TRBJ1-1, with no clear D. V gave up 6 bases and J gave up 7 bases, with 15 bases separating them. Germline V gene lookup returns CDR1 KGHSH and CDR2 LQKENI. The CDR3 consists of 13 residues. The CDR3 sequence: CASSYSRNGEAFF. CDR3 coding DNA: TGTGCCAGCTCTTATTCCAGGAACGGTGAAGCTTTCTTT.

CDR3 coding DNA: TGTGCCAGCAGCGTCAATGGAGGGTTAGGTCAGCCCCAGCATTTT. It is translated as CASSVNGGLGQPQHF. The rearrangement links TRBV9 to TRBJ1-5; D is undetermined. Trimming left V 2 bases short and J 6 bases short, with 15 bases between. Germline assignment: CDR1 SGDLS and CDR2 YYNGEE. The CDR3 spans 15 residues.

This clone was seen just once. The gene calls are TRBV27 and TRBJ2-6; tentative D call: TRBD2 (5 bases). The V end lost 0 bases, the J end lost 2 bases, and 11 bases lay between the germline ends. CDR1 MNHEY and CDR2 SMNVEV come from the germline V gene (reference sequence). This CDR3 has 17 amino acids. The CDR3 region is CASSLSMSRAGANVLTF. CDR3 sequence (DNA): TGTGCCAGCAGTTTATCGATGTCGCGGGCTGGGGCCAACGTCCTGACTTTC.

V is TRBV19 and J is TRBJ2-2, with D possibly TRBD2 on 5 matching bases. This CDR3 comprises 17 residues. V lost 4 bases to trimming and J lost 3 bases, with 18 bases between them. The V gene's germline CDR1 is LNHDA and CDR2 SQIVND (reference sequence). In DNA, the CDR3 is TGTGCCAGTAGTACCCTACTAGGCCGGAAGGACACCGGGGAGCTGTTTTTT. It yields the protein CASSTLLGRKDTGELFF.

This clone appeared a single time. The chain recombines TRBV5-1 with TRBJ1-4, with a possible D match to TRBD1 (6 bases). CDR1 and CDR2 from the germline V gene are SGHRS and YFSETQ. The CDR3 is made up of 16 amino acids. V was trimmed by 0 bases and J by 5 bases, leaving 14 bases between them. For the CDR3, the DNA is TGCGCCAGCAGCTTGGGGGACAAAGGTGGGAATGAAAAACTGTTTTTT. Its translation is CASSLGDKGGNEKLFF. The full variable domain, rest sourced from reference TRBV5-1 and TRBJ1-4, is KAGVTQTPRYLIKTRGQQVTLSCSPISGHRSVSWYQQTPGQGLQFLFEYFSETQRNKGNFPGRFSGRQFSNSRSEMNVSTLELGDSALYLCASSLGDKGGNEKLFFGSGTQLSVL.

The chain's CDR3 is CSAPYGYTF. CDR3 sequence (DNA): TGCAGTGCTCCGTATGGCTACACCTTC. The rearrangement uses TRBV20-1 and TRBJ1-2, with D unclear. V dropped 5 bases and J dropped 5 bases, with 3 bases sitting between them. The CDR3 is made up of 9 amino acids. The germline V gene has CDR1 DFQATT and CDR2 SNEGSKA (reference sequence).

This clone was seen only once. The V call is TRBV28, the J call TRBJ2-1; a weak D match, TRBD2 (8 bases). This CDR3 spans 15 amino acids. Trimming removed 3 bases from V and 4 bases from J, with 13 bases in between. The germline V gene has CDR1 MDHEN and CDR2 SYDVKM. CDR3 nucleotides: TGTGCCAGCAGTTTCGGGAGGGACAGATACAATGAGCAGTTCTTC. Translated: CASSFGRDRYNEQFF.

The chain couples TRBV6-6 to TRBJ2-1, with D maybe TRBD1 (6 bases). Germline loops: CDR1 MNHNY, CDR2 SVGAGI (reference sequence). V lost 2 bases and J lost 9, with 11 bases in between. The CDR3 is 13 residues long. CDR3 nucleotide sequence: TGTGCCAGCAGTTACCCACAGGGAGCTGAGCAGTTCTTC. Protein sequence: CASSYPQGAEQFF.

The chain joins TRBV30 to TRBJ2-7, with D possibly being TRBD2 (6 bases). This CDR3 comprises 10 residues. Germline V gene lookup returns CDR1 GTSNPN and CDR2 SVGIG (reference sequence). V lost 1 base and J 12 bases, leaving 10 bases between the germline ends. In DNA form, the CDR3 reads TGTGCCTGGAGTGGACGGGACTGGTACTTC. Encoded protein: CAWSGRDWYF.

This chain uses TRBV7-9 with TRBJ1-2; D is possibly TRBD1 (5 bases). The CDR3 is 14 residues long. The V and J ends lost 1 base and 7 bases respectively, with 13 bases between them. Germline lookup yields CDR1 SEHNR and CDR2 FQNEAQ (reference sequence). DNA for the CDR3: TGTGCCAGCAGCTTAGAGTTCGTAGGGGCTGGCTACACCTTC. It encodes CASSLEFVGAGYTF.

This rearrangement joins TRBV2 to TRBJ1-4; D perhaps matches TRBD1 (5 bases). Germline V gives CDR1 SNHLY, CDR2 FYNNEI. The CDR3 sequence is 12 residues long. V was pared by 7 bases and J by 8 bases, with 11 bases between. The chain's CDR3 is CASKVGLEKLFF. CDR3 coding DNA: TGTGCCAGCAAGGTGGGACTAGAAAAACTGTTTTTT. Variable domain in full (rest from reference TRBV2 and TRBJ1-4): EPEVTQTPSHQVTQMGQEVILRCVPISNHLYFYWYRQILGQKVEFLVSFYNNEISEKSEIFDDQFSVERPDGSNFTLKIRSTKLEDSAMYFCASKVGLEKLFFGSGTQLSVL.

The chain recombines TRBV5-1 with TRBJ1-2; perhaps TRBD1 as D (6 bases). Trimming shortened V by 1 base and J by 6 bases, and 7 bases separated the two germline ends. The CDR3 has 12 residues. Germline V CDR1 and CDR2: SGHRS, YFSETQ. CDR3 region: CASSLTGNGYTF. CDR3 nucleotide sequence: TGCGCCAGCAGCTTGACAGGGAATGGCTACACCTTC.

V gene TRBV5-4 combines with J gene TRBJ2-2; 7 bases are a match to TRBD1. Per the germline V gene, CDR1 is SGHNT and CDR2 is YYREEE (reference sequence). The junction had 10 bases not matched to a gene; V was cut back by 5 bases and J by 9 bases. The CDR3 loop spans 14 amino acids. CDR3 nucleotides: TGTGCCAGCAGGAATGGGACAGTCGCAAGGGAGCTGTTTTTT. Protein: CASRNGTVARELFF.

The chain carries TRBV23-1 and TRBJ2-7, with D perhaps matching TRBD2 (5 bases). TRBV23-1 is designated an ORF whose function remains uncertain. This CDR3 is 16 amino acids long. Trimming took 8 bases from V and 1 from J, leaving 21 bases between them. The CDR3 loop is CASDSKDSTSSYEQYF. The CDR3 nucleotides read TGCGCCAGCGACTCAAAGGACTCCACCTCGTCCTACGAGCAGTACTTC.

The chain recombines TRBV10-3 with TRBJ2-1, with D perhaps matching TRBD1 (6 bases). Germline CDR1 is ENHRY and CDR2 is SYGVKD. The V end was cut by 4 bases, the J end by 14 bases, with 15 bases between. This CDR3 spans 12 amino acids. The CDR3 coding sequence is TGTGCCATCAGTGGAACCGGGACACCGGAGTTCTTC. Translating gives CAISGTGTPEFF.

The chain couples TRBV6-5 to TRBJ1-2; no definite D call. This CDR3 region has 10 residues. The germline V gene encodes CDR1 MNHEY and CDR2 SVGAGI. With 7 bases removed from V and 9 bases from J, the gap between germline ends came to 9 bases. CDR3 sequence: CASKRESYTF. The CDR3 DNA reads TGTGCCAGCAAGAGAGAAAGCTACACCTTC.

This clone has a single count. This chain joins TRBV5-4 and TRBJ1-4; 8 nucleotides agree with TRBD1. This CDR3 has 13 residues. Germline-derived CDR1 and CDR2 are SGHNT and YYREEE (reference sequence). After removal of 4 bases from V and 8 bases from J, the junction contained 4 bases not matched to a gene. CDR3 region: CASSPGQGEKLFF. The CDR3 DNA reads TGTGCCAGCAGCCCCGGACAGGGCGAAAAACTGTTTTTT.

This sequence joins TRBV30 and TRBJ1-2; possibly TRBD1 for D (5 bases). V was shortened by 5 bases and J by 1 base, with 17 bases between the two germline ends. This CDR3 spans 15 amino acids. The germline V gene has CDR1 GTSNPN and CDR2 SVGIG (reference sequence). In DNA form, the CDR3 reads TGTGCCTGGTCCAGACAGCTCCTAGTTAACTATGGCTACACCTTC. As protein: CAWSRQLLVNYGYTF.

The chain combines TRBV10-3 with TRBJ2-1; 13 bases match TRBD2. Germline loops: CDR1 ENHRY, CDR2 SYGVKD. This CDR3 spans 14 amino acids. V was pared by 6 bases and J by 7 bases, with 3 bases of the junction left unmatched. This CDR3 reads CAISTSGRENEQFF. Written as DNA, the CDR3 is TGTGCCATCAGCACTAGCGGGAGGGAAAATGAGCAGTTCTTC.

The chain combines TRBV6-5 with TRBJ2-3; 7 bases align to TRBD1. Germline values: CDR1 MNHEY, CDR2 SVGAGI. V was pared by 6 bases and J by 6 bases, with 9 bases of the junction left unmatched. The CDR3 is made up of 14 amino acids. The CDR3 nucleotides are TGTGCCAGCAGACCGGGACAGTACAAGGATACGCAGTATTTT. The encoded protein is CASRPGQYKDTQYF.

This sequence joins TRBV7-9 and TRBJ2-7; TRBD1 agrees at 8 bases. This CDR3 is built from 14 residues. Trimming removed 4 bases from V and 3 bases from J; junction bases left unmatched: 5. The germline V gene encodes CDR1 SEHNR and CDR2 FQNEAQ (reference sequence). The DNA for the CDR3 is TGTGCCAGCAGCTGGGGACAGGAATACTACGAGCAGTACTTC. It is translated as CASSWGQEYYEQYF.

The gene calls are TRBV19 and TRBJ1-1, with 8 bases fitting TRBD1. CDR3 length: 13 amino acids. Trimming removed 5 bases from V and 4 bases from J; junction bases left unmatched: 3. The V gene's germline CDR1 is LNHDA and CDR2 SQIVND (reference sequence). In nucleotides, the CDR3 is TGTGCCAGTAGTCGACAGGGGATCACTGAAGCTTTCTTT. It specifies CASSRQGITEAFF.

J is TRBJ2-5 and V is TRBV6-1, with 10 bases identical to TRBD1. The CDR3 loop spans 15 amino acids. Germline CDR1 and CDR2: MNHNS and SASEGT. V shed 6 bases and J 5 bases; nucleotides not matched to a gene: 9. Here the CDR3 DNA reads TGTGCCAGCAGACGCGGGACAGGGGTGTGGGAGACCCAGTACTTC. This gives the protein CASRRGTGVWETQYF.

The chain recombines TRBV15 with TRBJ2-4; possible D gene TRBD2, 5 bases. V lost 0 bases and J lost 12, with 15 bases in between. CDR3 size: 14 residues. Germline V gene lookup returns CDR1 LNHNV and CDR2 YYDKDF (reference sequence). Written as DNA, the CDR3 is TGTGCCACCAGCAGAGATTTCGGAGGACCTAATCAGTACTTC. As protein: CATSRDFGGPNQYF.